The 27 T cell receptor beta chains reported below all come from one sample, sequenced in a study of Ad26.COV2.S vaccination and SARS-CoV-2 variants. Sample treatment: 15 to 20 received Ad26.COV2.S at low or high dose, single or two shots; several received placebo; per-sample allocation not given. Sample collection was performed on day 63 after the first vaccine or placebo injection. The protocol was immunoSEQ multiplex PCR, while the TCRdb copy is restricted to in-frame clones and leaves out a portion. The sample lists 200,000 to 250,000 clones; roughly 90% were seen once. The specimen comprised peripheral blood, sampled in a trial of Ad26.COV2.S vaccine versus placebo. The receptors here all came from a person between 18 and 65 years old who received the Ad26.COV2.S COVID-19 vaccine or a placebo.

The chain recombines TRBV24-1 with TRBJ1-5; 9 bases map to TRBD1. The CDR3 is made up of 16 amino acids. Germline CDR1 KGHDR, CDR2 SFDVKD. J lost 2 bases, V lost 5 bases, and 6 bases had no gene match. CDR3 in amino acids: CATSGGQGPGNQPQHF. CDR3 DNA sequence: TGTGCCACCAGTGGGGGACAGGGCCCTGGCAATCAGCCCCAGCATTTT.

This clone appeared a single time. The chain employs TRBV10-3 and TRBJ2-7; 14 bases match TRBD2. The V and J ends lost 4 bases and 4 bases, in that order; junction bases with no gene match: 3. Germline V lookup: CDR1 ENHRY, CDR2 SYGVKD. The CDR3 contains 15 residues. CDR3 protein: CAISATSGGAYEQYF. The CDR3, as DNA: TGTGCCATCAGTGCGACTAGCGGGGGGGCTTACGAGCAGTACTTC.

The chain links TRBV7-2 to TRBJ1-1, with no clear D. Per germline, CDR1 SGHTA and CDR2 FQGNSA. There are 15 residues in the CDR3. V was trimmed by 1 base and J by 2 bases, leaving 11 bases between them. The CDR3: CASSLEWAINTEAFF. Here the CDR3 DNA reads TGTGCCAGCAGCTTAGAATGGGCTATCAACACTGAAGCTTTCTTT.

The chain has TRBV15 and TRBJ2-5; D might be TRBD1 (6 bases). The CDR3 is 15 amino acids. Per the germline V gene, CDR1 is LNHNV and CDR2 is YYDKDF (reference sequence). Trimming pared 3 bases from V and 5 bases from J, leaving 16 bases between. This CDR3 reads CATSSEPGAGETQYF. The CDR3 nucleotides read TGTGCCACCAGCAGTGAACCAGGGGCTGGGGAGACCCAGTACTTC.

V usage is TRBV18 and J usage is TRBJ1-4; 8 positions match TRBD1. With V trimmed by 4 bases and J by 8 bases, 6 bases remained unmatched. This CDR3 has 14 residues. Germline V CDR1 and CDR2: KGHSH, LQKENI. CDR3 sequence reads: CASSRQGNGEKLFF. The CDR3 nucleotides read TGTGCCAGCTCACGACAGGGGAACGGAGAAAAACTGTTTTTT.

The rearrangement links TRBV15 to TRBJ2-7, with TRBD1 matching 8 bases. The trim removed 0 bases at V and 5 bases at J, leaving 12 bases unmatched. Looked up from germline, CDR1 is LNHNV and CDR2 is YYDKDF (reference sequence). The CDR3 is 17 residues long. As DNA, the CDR3 is TGTGCCACCAGCAGAGATCTCCCCGGACAGGGTGGGGACGAGCAGTACTTC. It specifies CATSRDLPGQGGDEQYF.

This chain connects TRBV3-1 (or the pseudogene TRBV3-2) to TRBJ1-1; a weak D match, TRBD1 (6 bases). Germline CDR1 is LGHDT and CDR2 is YNNKEL (reference sequence). The CDR3 covers 15 residues. The V gene lost 6 bases and the J gene lost 2 bases, with 16 bases spanning the gap. The CDR3 loop is CASRALTGLNTEAFF. CDR3 bases: TGTGCCAGCAGGGCTCTGACAGGACTAAACACTGAAGCTTTCTTT.

The rearrangement uses TRBV30 and TRBJ2-1; D remains unclear. The CDR3 has 12 residues. Trimming left V 0 bases short and J 8 bases short, with 8 bases between. Germline CDR1 reads GTSNPN; CDR2 reads SVGIG (reference sequence). CDR3 DNA sequence: TGTGCCTGGAGTGTACAGAAGGATGAGCAGTTCTTC. This gives the protein CAWSVQKDEQFF.

The CDR3 protein is CASSEGSVSTDTQYF. DNA for the CDR3: TGTGCCAGCAGTGAAGGATCGGTTAGCACAGATACGCAGTATTTT. V usage is TRBV6-4 and J usage is TRBJ2-3; no firm D call. This CDR3 spans 15 amino acids. V lost 3 bases to trimming and J lost 0 bases, with 10 bases between them. The V gene's germline CDR1 is MRHNA and CDR2 SNTAGT.

CDR3 residues: CASSHDRAQKVVGYTF. CDR3 nucleotides: TGCGCCAGCAGCCACGACAGGGCCCAAAAGGTCGTTGGCTACACCTTC. The gene calls are TRBV5-1 and TRBJ1-2; 7 bases are a match to TRBD1. The junction had 16 bases not matched to a gene; V was cut back by 4 bases and J by 7 bases. Germline values: CDR1 SGHRS, CDR2 YFSETQ. The CDR3 is 16 residues long. Full variable domain (remainder filled in from reference TRBV5-1 and TRBJ1-2): KAGVTQTPRYLIKTRGQQVTLSCSPISGHRSVSWYQQTPGQGLQFLFEYFSETQRNKGNFPGRFSGRQFSNSRSEMNVSTLELGDSALYLCASSHDRAQKVVGYTFGSGTRLTVV.

The chain combines TRBV9 with TRBJ1-4; TRBD1 is a possible D gene (5 bases). Germline V gene lookup returns CDR1 SGDLS and CDR2 YYNGEE. Between the trimmed V and J ends, which lost 4 bases and 0 bases, there was a span of 25 bases. The CDR3 has 20 residues. CDR3 sequence reads: CASSPTNRPRAGSTNEKLFF. The CDR3 DNA follows: TGTGCCAGCAGCCCTACGAACCGACCTCGGGCAGGGTCAACTAATGAAAAACTGTTTTTT.

This clone was seen a handful of times. The V and J genes are TRBV3-1 (or the pseudogene TRBV3-2) and TRBJ1-5; a weak D match, TRBD1 (5 bases). Trimming shortened V by 1 base and J by 5 bases, and 12 bases separated the two germline ends. Germline CDR1 is LGHDT and CDR2 is YNNKEL (reference sequence). The CDR3 runs 15 residues. CDR3 loop: CASSQGWGGDQPQHF. The CDR3 DNA reads TGTGCCAGCAGCCAAGGTTGGGGAGGGGATCAGCCCCAGCATTTT.

This clone was counted a few times. The chain uses TRBV3-1 (or the pseudogene TRBV3-2) and TRBJ1-5, with 7 bases aligning to TRBD1. This CDR3 is 16 amino acids long. The V gene end was trimmed by 1 base and the J gene end by 7 bases; junction bases not matched to a gene: 10. Germline CDR1 is LGHDT and CDR2 is YNNKEL (reference sequence). CDR3 in amino acids: CASSQGRGVGGQPQHF. In DNA form, the CDR3 reads TGTGCCAGCAGCCAAGGCAGGGGGGTTGGGGGGCAGCCCCAGCATTTT.

V and J are TRBV10-3 and TRBJ2-5; TRBD2 agrees at 7 bases. Germline V lookup: CDR1 ENHRY, CDR2 SYGVKD. Unmatched junction bases numbered 7, after V lost 2 bases and J lost 4 bases. The CDR3 extends over 15 amino acids. The CDR3 DNA is TGTGCCATCAGTGAGACCGGACTAGGTGGAGAGACCCAGTACTTC. This codes for CAISETGLGGETQYF.

This chain uses TRBV5-4 with TRBJ2-7; TRBD1 or TRBD2 may be the D gene (5 bases each). The length of the CDR3 is 14 residues. Germline loops: CDR1 SGHNT, CDR2 YYREEE (reference sequence). The V gene lost 4 bases and the J gene lost 1 base, with 12 bases spanning the gap. The CDR3 DNA is TGTGCCAGCAGCAAGACAGTAGCGTCCTACGAGCAGTACTTC. Protein: CASSKTVASYEQYF. Looking up the rest from reference TRBV5-4 and TRBJ2-7 gives the full variable domain: ETGVTQSPTHLIKTRGQQVTLRCSSQSGHNTVSWYQQALGQGPQFIFQYYREEENGRGNFPPRFSGLQFPNYSSELNVNALELDDSALYLCASSKTVASYEQYFGPGTRLTVT.

V and J are TRBV5-1 and TRBJ2-2; TRBD2 might be the D (6 bases). V dropped 5 bases and J dropped 1 base, with 12 bases sitting between them. This CDR3 spans 15 amino acids. CDR1 is SGHRS and CDR2 is YFSETQ in the germline V gene. For the CDR3, the DNA is TGCGCCAGCAGATGGGGGAGGCAGAACACCGGGGAGCTGTTTTTT. Translating it yields CASRWGRQNTGELFF.

The chain employs TRBV29-1 and TRBJ1-1; 10 nucleotides line up with TRBD1. The CDR3 contains 17 residues. The V gene end was trimmed by 0 bases and the J gene end by 1 base; junction bases not matched to a gene: 8. CDR1 and CDR2 (germline): SQVTM, ANQGSEA. This CDR3 reads CSVEDTGTGAWNTEAFF. Here the CDR3 DNA reads TGCAGCGTTGAAGATACCGGGACAGGGGCCTGGAACACTGAAGCTTTCTTT. The full variable domain, with the rest looked up from reference TRBV29-1 and TRBJ1-1, is SAVISQKPSRDICQRGTSLTIQCQVDSQVTMMFWYRQQPGQSLTLIATANQGSEATYESGFVIDKFPISRPNLTFSTLTVSNMSPEDSSIYLCSVEDTGTGAWNTEAFFGQGTRLTVV.

This rearrangement joins TRBV7-2 to TRBJ2-1; D unresolved. CDR3 length equals 13 residues. The V end lost 1 base, the J end lost 3 bases, and 4 bases lay between the germline ends. Germline V gene data show CDR1 as SGHTA and CDR2 as FQGNSA. CDR3 sequence: CASSLGSYNEQFF. The CDR3 region has the DNA TGTGCCAGCAGCTTAGGCAGCTACAATGAGCAGTTCTTC.

The rearrangement uses TRBV11-3 and TRBJ2-5, with 7 bases that match TRBD1. The CDR3 sequence is 15 residues long. Per germline, CDR1 SGHNT and CDR2 YENEEA. With 0 bases clipped from V and 5 bases from J, the junction kept 6 bases outside the gene matches. The CDR3 loop reads CASSLDRGSGETQYF. The DNA for the CDR3 is TGTGCCAGCAGCTTAGACAGGGGGAGTGGGGAGACCCAGTACTTC.

The J gene is TRBJ2-5, the V gene TRBV2; the D gene is possibly TRBD1 (7 bases). The V gene lost 6 bases and the J gene lost 0 bases, with 11 bases spanning the gap. This CDR3 is built from 14 residues. The germline CDR1 and CDR2 sequences are SNHLY and FYNNEI. CDR3 nucleotide sequence: TGTGCCAGCAGGGGGGGACAGTACCAAGAGACCCAGTACTTC. Protein: CASRGGQYQETQYF.

The CDR3 region has the DNA TGTGCCAGTAAACGGACAGGGGATCAGCCCCAGCATTTT. It specifies CASKRTGDQPQHF. The V gene is TRBV19, the J gene TRBJ1-5, with TRBD1 matching over 9 bases. Trimming took 7 bases from V and 5 from J; bases not matched to a gene: 3. There are 13 residues in the CDR3. The germline V gene encodes CDR1 LNHDA and CDR2 SQIVND (reference sequence).

This sequence joins TRBV27 and TRBJ2-4; no firm D call. CDR1 MNHEY and CDR2 SMNVEV come from the germline V gene (reference sequence). V was pared by 0 bases and J by 7 bases, with 7 bases between. This CDR3 comprises 13 residues. The CDR3 reads CASSLSPRNIQYF. Written as DNA, the CDR3 is TGTGCCAGCAGTTTATCCCCCCGTAACATTCAGTACTTC.

V gene TRBV15 combines with J gene TRBJ2-7; TRBD1 matches at 11 bases. Unmatched junction bases numbered 5, after V lost 4 bases and J lost 3 bases. Germline CDR1 and CDR2: LNHNV and YYDKDF (reference sequence). The CDR3 has 15 residues. The CDR3 sequence: CATSNRDRGNYEQYF. CDR3 DNA sequence: TGTGCCACCAGCAACCGGGACAGGGGGAACTACGAGCAGTACTTC. Full variable domain (remainder filled in from reference TRBV15 and TRBJ2-7): DAMVIQNPRYQVTQFGKPVTLSCSQTLNHNVMYWYQQKSSQAPKLLFHYYDKDFNNEADTPDNFQSRRPNTSFCFLDIRSPGLGDTAMYLCATSNRDRGNYEQYFGPGTRLTVT.

The chain links TRBV28 to TRBJ1-3, with unresolved D. The CDR3 totals 12 residues. V lost 5 bases to trimming and J lost 4 bases, with 6 bases between them. Germline V gives CDR1 MDHEN, CDR2 SYDVKM. The chain's CDR3 is CASSLVGNTIYF. CDR3 nucleotides: TGTGCCAGCAGTCTAGTAGGAAACACCATATATTTT.

The chain recombines TRBV5-1 with TRBJ2-7; 10 bases are a match to TRBD1. The germline V gene has CDR1 SGHRS and CDR2 YFSETQ. The J segment lost 6 bases and the V segment lost 4 bases, leaving 10 bases of the junction unmatched. The CDR3 length is 15 residues. The CDR3 nucleotides are TGCGCCAGCAGCCCAGGCGGGACAGGGGTTTTCGAGCAGTACTTC. This translates into CASSPGGTGVFEQYF.

The chain is built from TRBV5-5 and TRBJ2-3; TRBD2 agrees at 12 bases. The CDR3 consists of 18 residues. V lost 4 bases and J lost 0; bases outside the gene matches: 9. CDR1 is SGHKS, CDR2 YYEKEE, per germline (reference sequence). As DNA, the CDR3 is TGTGCCAGCAGCCCCCGGACTAGCGGGGTCACTAGCACAGATACGCAGTATTTT. Encoded protein: CASSPRTSGVTSTDTQYF.

This clone was seen only once. The rearrangement uses TRBV6-5 and TRBJ2-7; a possible D gene is TRBD2 (7 bases). V was pared by 8 bases and J by 7 bases, with 21 bases between. Germline V lookup: CDR1 MNHEY, CDR2 SVGAGI. The CDR3 consists of 14 residues. CDR3 DNA sequence: TGTGCCAGCTGGGGGCAGGGGAGGGTTTGGGAGCAGTACTTC. It specifies CASWGQGRVWEQYF.